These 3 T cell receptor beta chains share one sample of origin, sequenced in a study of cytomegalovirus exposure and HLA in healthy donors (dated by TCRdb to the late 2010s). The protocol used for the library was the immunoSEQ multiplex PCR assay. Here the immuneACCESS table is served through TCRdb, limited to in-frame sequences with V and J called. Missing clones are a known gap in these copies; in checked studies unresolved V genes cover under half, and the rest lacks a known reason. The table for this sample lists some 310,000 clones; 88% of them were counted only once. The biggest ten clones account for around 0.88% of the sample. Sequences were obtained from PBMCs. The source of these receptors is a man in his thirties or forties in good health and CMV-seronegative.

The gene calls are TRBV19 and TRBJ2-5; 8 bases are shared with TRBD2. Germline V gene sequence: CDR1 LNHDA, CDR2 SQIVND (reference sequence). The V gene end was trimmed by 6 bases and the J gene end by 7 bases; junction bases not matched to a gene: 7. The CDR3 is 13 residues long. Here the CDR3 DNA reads TGTGCCAGTAGCGGTAGCGGGGTCGGGACCCAGTACTTC. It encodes CASSGSGVGTQYF.

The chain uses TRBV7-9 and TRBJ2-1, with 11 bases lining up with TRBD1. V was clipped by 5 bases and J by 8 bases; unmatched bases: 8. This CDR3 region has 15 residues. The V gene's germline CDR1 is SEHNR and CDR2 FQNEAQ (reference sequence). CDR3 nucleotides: TGTGCCAGCAGCCCGGACAGGGGGCAAATGGATGAGCAGTTCTTC. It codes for CASSPDRGQMDEQFF.

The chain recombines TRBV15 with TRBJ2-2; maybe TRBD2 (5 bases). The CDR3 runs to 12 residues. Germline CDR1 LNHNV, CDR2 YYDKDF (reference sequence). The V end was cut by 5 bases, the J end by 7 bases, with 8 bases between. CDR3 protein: CATSSGFGELFF. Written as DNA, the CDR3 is TGTGCCACCAGCTCGGGGTTCGGGGAGCTGTTTTTT.